This T cell receptor beta chain emerged from a study of shared clonotypes between healthy human individuals. Background on the study: Donors were a couple of women and a few men aged 18 to 49. Study-level points and caveats: Shared clonotypes across all four donors exceeded non-shared ones in generation probability.

Germline V gene sequence: CDR1 KGHSH, CDR2 LQKENI. J gave up 4 bases and V 5 bases, and 1 base lay outside the gene matches. The CDR3 has 13 amino acids. For this clone: The antigen is undetermined.

In the study's own analysis: From ImmunoSEQ came sequences covering only the junction and carrying no quality scores, so filtering differed. Libraries were prepared by immunoSEQ multiplex PCR; TCRdb keeps only in-frame clonotypes and omits some of them. D and trimming come from the DNA, and the V and J calls and clone size come from that table. In the table there are roughly 650,000 clones, roughly 97% of which are singletons. The sequenced sample consisted of naive CD4+ T cells sorted from blood. Subset defined: CD45RA+ positively selected. This receptor was identified in a woman aged 25 to 39 in good health. The V call is TRBV18, the J call TRBJ2-5; TRBD1 matches at 10 bases. The CDR3: CASSWDRGETQYF. The CDR3 nucleotides read TGTGCCAGCTCATGGGACAGGGGAGAGACCCAGTACTTC.